This T cell receptor (beta chain) was captured in a study of molecular identifiers for immune sequencing clone quantification. Deletions cut 0 bases from V and 7 bases from J, with 10 bases between. The CDR3 loop spans 15 amino acids. Germline values: CDR1 MDHEN, CDR2 SYDVKM. Study-level findings and limits: Identical TCR molecules sharing a barcode could underestimate highly expanded clone sizes.

This clonotype was counted only a few times. As yet, its antigen is unknown. Previously reported methods and listed TCR primers produced the bulk TCR libraries. TCRdb reprocessed the PCR reads via MiXCR and lists one record per CDR3 protein. The data show hundreds of thousands of distinct CDR3 sequences, 25% seen once. The chain couples TRBV28 to TRBJ1-6; no reliable D call. The clonotype originates from a human donor in good health. Some libraries in this study had Jurkat cell RNA spiked in. Material: naive CD8+ T cells from blood, with Jurkat cell RNA spiked in. Documented subset: FACS-sorted CD8+CD4-CCR7+CD45RA+ naive T cells. CDR3 DNA sequence: TGTGCCAGCAGTTTATGGGCTGAGGGAAATTCACCCCTCCACTTT. Encoded protein: CASSLWAEGNSPLHF.